This T cell receptor beta chain was obtained from a study of blood T cell repertoires in COVID-19. Study-wide context: The samples span acute and convalescent COVID-19 from the United States, Italy and Spain.

Germline V CDR1 and CDR2: SEHNR, FQNEAQ (reference sequence). The CDR3 totals 13 residues. Trimming took 5 bases from V and 3 from J, leaving 8 bases between them. The assay was immunoSEQ multiplex PCR, and TCRdb's table has in-frame clones only and misses some. Among fewer than 250,000 clones, around four fifths were seen once, and the ten largest hold under 0.95%. The sample consisted of peripheral blood. The V and J genes are TRBV7-9 and TRBJ1-3; D remains unclear. This TCR was sampled from a man aged 55 to 70 with COVID-19, enrolled during active disease. CDR3 region: CASSPTDGNTIYF. CDR3 bases: TGTGCCAGCAGCCCAACAGATGGAAACACCATATATTTT.